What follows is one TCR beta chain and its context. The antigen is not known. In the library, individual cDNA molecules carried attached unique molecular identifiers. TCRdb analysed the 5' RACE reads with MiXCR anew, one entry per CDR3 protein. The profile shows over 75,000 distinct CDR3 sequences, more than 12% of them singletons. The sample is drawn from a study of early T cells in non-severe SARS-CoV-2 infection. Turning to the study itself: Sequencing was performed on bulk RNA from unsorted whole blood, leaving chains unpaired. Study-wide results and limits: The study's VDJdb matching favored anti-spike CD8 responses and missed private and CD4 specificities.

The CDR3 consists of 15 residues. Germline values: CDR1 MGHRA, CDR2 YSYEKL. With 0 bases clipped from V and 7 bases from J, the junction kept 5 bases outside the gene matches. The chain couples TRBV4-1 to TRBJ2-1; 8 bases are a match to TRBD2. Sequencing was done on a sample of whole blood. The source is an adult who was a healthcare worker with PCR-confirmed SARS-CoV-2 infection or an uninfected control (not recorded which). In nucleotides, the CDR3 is TGCGCCAGCAGCCAAGATCGGGGGGGCTGGAATGAGCAGTTCTTC. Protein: CASSQDRGGWNEQFF.